The clone carrying this TCR beta chain appeared a single time. Antigen: not known. This record comes from a study of CD8 T cells in Susac syndrome. Overall study results and limits: Some 17 Susac-specific public clones were found in total CD8+ repertoires and 5 or 6 in CD8+ TEMRA repertoires.

The junction had 5 bases not matched to a gene; V was cut back by 8 bases and J by 2 bases. Germline V gene lookup returns CDR1 LNHDA and CDR2 SQIVND (reference sequence). The CDR3 is 13 amino acids. An input of roughly 0.45 to 1 ug of RNA was subjected to reverse transcription using random hexamers. TCRdb re-analysed the immunoSEQ multiplex PCR reads in MiXCR, keeping a single row per CDR3 protein. The sample holds 75,000 or so distinct CDR3 sequences, nearly 95% seen once. Sequences were obtained from CD8+ T cells from PBMCs. The chain couples TRBV19 to TRBJ2-5; 7 bases map to TRBD1. This receptor was identified in a human donor with Susac syndrome. This CDR3 reads CASRYRGQETQYF. The CDR3 DNA sequence: TGTGCCAGTCGATACAGGGGACAAGAGACCCAGTACTTC.